This record concerns one TCR beta chain sequence. The sample comes from a study of CD8 T cells in Susac syndrome. Reverse transcription of roughly 0.5 to 1 ug RNA was carried out with random hexamers. Multiplex immunoSEQ PCR targeted 54 Vbeta and 13 Jbeta TCR beta segments. MiXCR was run by TCRdb on the immunoSEQ multiplex PCR reads, yielding one entry per CDR3 protein. The data show about 160,000 distinct CDR3 sequences, with around 93% seen just once and around 0.13% held by the top ten. Peripheral blood CD8+ and CD4+ T cells were profiled by TCR beta sequencing. FACS was used to enrich TEMRA cells, whereas the CD8+ and CD4+ T cells were obtained by negative isolation. Sequenced sample: CD4+ T cells from PBMCs. The clonotype originates from a human donor in good health.

The CDR3 region is CSASPGAEETQYF. In DNA form, the CDR3 reads TGCAGTGCTAGTCCGGGGGCGGAGGAGACCCAGTACTTC. This chain connects TRBV20-1 to TRBJ2-5, with D possibly being TRBD1 or TRBD2 (6 bases each). Germline loops: CDR1 DFQATT, CDR2 SNEGSKA (reference sequence). The V and J ends lost 3 bases and 5 bases respectively, with 13 bases between them. This CDR3 contains 13 residues.